The rows below give T cell receptor beta chains drawn from one sample of a study of CD8+CD57+ T cells in acquired aplastic anemia. In TCRdb, the reads were re-called with MiXCR into one record per CDR3 protein. The table shows 80,000 to 100,000 distinct CDR3 sequences, with around 70% occurring only once. Sequenced: sorted CD4+, CD8+, or CD8+CD57+ T cells (not recorded which) from PBMCs. Receptor source: a human donor with aplastic anemia. Each CDR3 is given with its conserved first and last residue. Each record gives: V gene, D gene, clone size, J gene, CDR3 protein, CDR3 DNA. The D gene is left open where the match is weak. Clone size is given for some rows only: seen once, a few or many times, or a class if the clone is expanded.

V gene: TRBV9
D gene: NA
clone size: NA
J gene: TRBJ1-2
CDR3 protein: CASSYLSGYTF
CDR3 DNA: TGTGCCAGCAGCTACCTGAGCGGCTACACCTTC

V gene: TRBV5-8
D gene: NA
clone size: NA
J gene: TRBJ2-3
CDR3 protein: CASSLMVTDTQYF
CDR3 DNA: TGTGCCAGCAGCTTGATGGTAACAGATACGCAGTATTTT

V gene: TRBV24-1
D gene: NA
clone size: NA
J gene: TRBJ1-1
CDR3 protein: CATSGSLYTEAFF
CDR3 DNA: TGTGCCACCAGTGGTTCTTTGTACACTGAAGCTTTCTTT

V gene: TRBV10-1
D gene: NA
clone size: NA
J gene: TRBJ2-5
CDR3 protein: CASSRNHQETQYF
CDR3 DNA: TGCGCCAGCAGCCGGAACCACCAAGAGACCCAGTACTTC

V gene: TRBV6-1
D gene: TRBD2
clone size: NA
J gene: TRBJ2-1
CDR3 protein: CASRQETSGRTGDEQFF
CDR3 DNA: TGTGCCAGCAGGCAAGAGACTAGCGGGAGGACCGGGGATGAGCAGTTCTTC

V gene: TRBV6-1
D gene: NA
clone size: NA
J gene: TRBJ1-1
CDR3 protein: CASRGTPHTEAFF
CDR3 DNA: TGTGCCAGCAGGGGGACGCCTCACACTGAAGCTTTCTTT

V gene: TRBV5-1
D gene: NA
clone size: NA
J gene: TRBJ1-4
CDR3 protein: CASSNQGFNEKLFF
CDR3 DNA: TGCGCCAGCAGCAACCAGGGATTTAATGAAAAACTGTTTTTT

V gene: TRBV2
D gene: TRBD1
clone size: once
J gene: TRBJ2-5
CDR3 protein: CARRRGPTQETQYF
CDR3 DNA: TGTGCCAGGCGCAGGGGGCCTACCCAAGAGACCCAGTACTTC

V gene: TRBV2
D gene: NA
clone size: NA
J gene: TRBJ2-1
CDR3 protein: CATFPPGNEQFF
CDR3 DNA: TGTGCCACATTCCCACCGGGGAATGAGCAGTTCTTC

V gene: TRBV9
D gene: NA
clone size: NA
J gene: TRBJ1-6
CDR3 protein: CASSVGAGKLEALHF
CDR3 DNA: TGTGCCAGCAGCGTAGGTGCCGGTAAACTAGAGGCCCTCCACTTT

V gene: TRBV29-1
D gene: TRBD1
clone size: NA
J gene: TRBJ2-2
CDR3 protein: CSVPQGASTGELFF
CDR3 DNA: TGCAGCGTTCCCCAGGGGGCGTCCACCGGGGAGCTGTTTTTT

V gene: TRBV5-5
D gene: TRBD1
clone size: NA
J gene: TRBJ2-3
CDR3 protein: CASSVGQLRTDTQYF
CDR3 DNA: TGTGCCAGCAGTGTGGGACAGTTACGAACAGATACGCAGTATTTT

V gene: TRBV2
D gene: TRBD1
clone size: NA
J gene: TRBJ1-1
CDR3 protein: CASNSGTGNTEAFF
CDR3 DNA: TGTGCCAGCAACTCCGGGACAGGGAACACTGAAGCTTTCTTT

V gene: TRBV2
D gene: NA
clone size: few
J gene: TRBJ2-3
CDR3 protein: CASGTFTDTQYF
CDR3 DNA: TGTGCCAGCGGGACTTTCACAGATACGCAGTATTTT

V gene: TRBV15
D gene: TRBD2
clone size: NA
J gene: TRBJ2-7
CDR3 protein: CATSRDAGGGEQYF
CDR3 DNA: TGTGCCACCAGCAGAGACGCGGGAGGAGGTGAGCAGTACTTC

V gene: TRBV7-6
D gene: NA
clone size: many
J gene: TRBJ1-1
CDR3 protein: CASSILENTEAFF
CDR3 DNA: TGTGCCAGCAGCATACTCGAGAACACTGAAGCTTTCTTT

V gene: TRBV9
D gene: TRBD1
clone size: NA
J gene: TRBJ1-3
CDR3 protein: CASSVRDRGNTIYF
CDR3 DNA: TGTGCCAGCAGCGTTCGGGACAGAGGAAACACCATATATTTT

V gene: TRBV10-3
D gene: TRBD1
clone size: NA
J gene: TRBJ1-1
CDR3 protein: CAISSDRARLLNTEAFF
CDR3 DNA: TGTGCCATCAGCTCTGACAGGGCCCGACTCCTGAACACTGAAGCTTTCTTT

V gene: TRBV7-9
D gene: TRBD1
clone size: NA
J gene: TRBJ1-6
CDR3 protein: CASSGQGIGSPLHF
CDR3 DNA: TGTGCCAGCAGCGGACAGGGTATAGGTTCACCCCTCCACTTT

V gene: TRBV11-2
D gene: NA
clone size: NA
J gene: TRBJ1-6
CDR3 protein: CASSLEENSPLHF
CDR3 DNA: TGTGCCAGCAGCTTAGAGGAGAATTCACCCCTCCACTTT

V gene: TRBV7-9
D gene: NA
clone size: NA
J gene: TRBJ2-7
CDR3 protein: CASGNYMPYEQYF
CDR3 DNA: TGTGCCAGCGGGAACTATATGCCGTACGAGCAGTACTTC

V gene: TRBV11-1
D gene: NA
clone size: NA
J gene: TRBJ1-2
CDR3 protein: CASSLTVFGLANYGYTF
CDR3 DNA: TGTGCTAGCAGCTTAACCGTCTTCGGGTTAGCGAACTATGGCTACACCTTC

V gene: TRBV2
D gene: NA
clone size: NA
J gene: TRBJ2-3
CDR3 protein: CASSRDVTDTQYF
CDR3 DNA: TGTGCCAGCAGTCGGGACGTCACAGATACGCAGTATTTT

V gene: TRBV19
D gene: NA
clone size: NA
J gene: TRBJ1-1
CDR3 protein: CASMDPSLEAFF
CDR3 DNA: TGTGCCAGTATGGACCCCAGCCTTGAAGCTTTCTTT

V gene: TRBV18
D gene: NA
clone size: few
J gene: TRBJ2-2
CDR3 protein: CASSRLPGQRDTGELFF
CDR3 DNA: TGTGCCAGCTCCAGACTTCCGGGACAGCGGGACACCGGGGAGCTGTTTTTT

V gene: TRBV20-1
D gene: NA
clone size: NA
J gene: TRBJ2-2
CDR3 protein: CSASDSPNTGELFF
CDR3 DNA: TGCAGTGCTAGCGATAGTCCGAACACCGGGGAGCTGTTTTTT

V gene: TRBV20-1
D gene: TRBD1
clone size: NA
J gene: TRBJ1-1
CDR3 protein: CSARGPPGQGAYTEAFF
CDR3 DNA: TGCAGTGCTAGAGGGCCCCCTGGACAGGGGGCATACACTGAAGCTTTCTTT

V gene: TRBV2
D gene: NA
clone size: NA
J gene: TRBJ1-1
CDR3 protein: CASKRTMNTEAFF
CDR3 DNA: TGTGCCAGCAAAAGAACTATGAACACTGAAGCTTTCTTT

V gene: TRBV7-2
D gene: NA
clone size: NA
J gene: TRBJ1-1
CDR3 protein: CASSLAGAVDSRKNTEAFF
CDR3 DNA: TGCGCCAGCAGCTTAGCGGGGGCGGTGGACAGTAGGAAGAACACTGAAGCTTTCTTT

V gene: TRBV11-1
D gene: TRBD2
clone size: NA
J gene: TRBJ2-3
CDR3 protein: CASSRSGSEADTQYF
CDR3 DNA: TGTGCCAGCAGCCGTAGCGGGAGTGAGGCAGATACGCAGTATTTT

V gene: TRBV7-6
D gene: NA
clone size: few
J gene: TRBJ2-7
CDR3 protein: CASSTYRSHEQYF
CDR3 DNA: TGTGCCAGCAGCACCTACAGGTCCCACGAGCAGTACTTC

V gene: TRBV6-5
D gene: NA
clone size: NA
J gene: TRBJ2-3
CDR3 protein: CASSYGPWTNRDTQYF
CDR3 DNA: TGTGCCAGCAGTTACGGTCCATGGACCAACAGAGATACGCAGTATTTT

V gene: TRBV20-1
D gene: TRBD1
clone size: NA
J gene: TRBJ2-2
CDR3 protein: CSARTGDTGELFF
CDR3 DNA: TGCAGTGCTAGAACAGGGGACACCGGGGAGCTGTTTTTT

V gene: TRBV2
D gene: NA
clone size: NA
J gene: TRBJ1-1
CDR3 protein: CASSEGVNTEAFF
CDR3 DNA: TGTGCCAGCAGTGAAGGAGTGAACACTGAAGCTTTCTTT

V gene: TRBV20-1
D gene: NA
clone size: NA
J gene: TRBJ2-3
CDR3 protein: CIARVRGNTQYF
CDR3 DNA: TGCATTGCTAGAGTTCGTGGAAATACGCAGTATTTT

V gene: TRBV15
D gene: NA
clone size: NA
J gene: TRBJ2-5
CDR3 protein: CATALGLQETQYF
CDR3 DNA: TGTGCCACTGCTCTGGGGCTTCAAGAGACCCAGTACTTC

V gene: TRBV29-1
D gene: NA
clone size: NA
J gene: TRBJ1-1
CDR3 protein: CSVAQIEAFF
CDR3 DNA: TGCAGCGTTGCGCAGATAGAAGCTTTCTTT

V gene: TRBV5-5
D gene: NA
clone size: NA
J gene: TRBJ2-2
CDR3 protein: CASSLVVETGELFF
CDR3 DNA: TGTGCCAGCAGCTTGGTAGTGGAGACCGGGGAGCTGTTTTTT

V gene: TRBV25-1
D gene: NA
clone size: NA
J gene: TRBJ2-7
CDR3 protein: CASIGEGNEQYF
CDR3 DNA: TGTGCCAGCATTGGGGAAGGCAACGAGCAGTACTTC

V gene: TRBV20-1
D gene: NA
clone size: NA
J gene: TRBJ1-1
CDR3 protein: CSATTGGNTEAFF
CDR3 DNA: TGCAGTGCCACAACAGGAGGGAACACTGAAGCTTTCTTT

V gene: TRBV7-2
D gene: TRBD2
clone size: NA
J gene: TRBJ2-7
CDR3 protein: CASSLALAGHSYEQYF
CDR3 DNA: TGTGCCAGCAGCTTAGCGCTAGCGGGGCATTCCTACGAGCAGTACTTC

V gene: TRBV24-1
D gene: NA
clone size: NA
J gene: TRBJ2-7
CDR3 protein: CATSEGGSYEQYF
CDR3 DNA: TGTGCCACCAGTGAAGGGGGAAGCTACGAGCAGTACTTC

V gene: TRBV20-1
D gene: NA
clone size: NA
J gene: TRBJ1-1
CDR3 protein: CSARKNTEAFF
CDR3 DNA: TGCAGCGCTAGAAAGAACACTGAAGCTTTCTTT

V gene: TRBV24-1
D gene: TRBD2
clone size: NA
J gene: TRBJ2-1
CDR3 protein: CATWGGSGHEQFF
CDR3 DNA: TGTGCCACCTGGGGGGGGAGTGGCCATGAGCAGTTCTTC

V gene: TRBV2
D gene: NA
clone size: NA
J gene: TRBJ1-1
CDR3 protein: CASSIGQTNTEAFF
CDR3 DNA: TGTGCCAGCAGTATTGGACAGACGAACACTGAAGCTTTCTTT

V gene: TRBV29-1
D gene: TRBD1
clone size: NA
J gene: TRBJ2-5
CDR3 protein: CSGNTGAETQYF
CDR3 DNA: TGCAGCGGGAATACAGGGGCCGAGACCCAGTACTTC

V gene: TRBV4-1
D gene: TRBD1
clone size: many
J gene: TRBJ1-1
CDR3 protein: CGTGTGPTEAFF
CDR3 DNA: TGCGGCACCGGGACAGGGCCCACTGAAGCTTTCTTT